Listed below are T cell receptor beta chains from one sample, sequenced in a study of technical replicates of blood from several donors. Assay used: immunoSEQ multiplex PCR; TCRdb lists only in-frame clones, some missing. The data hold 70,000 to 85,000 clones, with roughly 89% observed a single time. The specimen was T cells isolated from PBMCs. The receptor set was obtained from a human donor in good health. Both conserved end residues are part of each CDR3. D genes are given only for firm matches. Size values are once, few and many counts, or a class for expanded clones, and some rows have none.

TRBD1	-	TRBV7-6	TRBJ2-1	TGTGCCAGCAGCTTAGATCCGGGACAGGGACCTCCCAATGAGCAGTTCTTC	CASSLDPGQGPPNEQFF
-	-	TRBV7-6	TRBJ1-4	TGTGCCAGCAGCTTACTGATTGATTTGAGGGCGACTAATGAAAAACTGTTTTTT	CASSLLIDLRATNEKLFF
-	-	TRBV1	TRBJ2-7	TGCACCAGCAGCCCTAAATCGGCGGAGGTGGGTGAGCAGTACTTC	CTSSPKSAEVGEQYF
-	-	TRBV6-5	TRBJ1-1	TGTGCCAGCAGTGCGTGGGGAGGGGTGAACACTGAAGCTTTCTTT	CASSAWGGVNTEAFF
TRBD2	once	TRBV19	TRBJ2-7	TGTGCCAGTAGTATCCTAGCGGGAGGGCACGAGCAGTACTTC	CASSILAGGHEQYF
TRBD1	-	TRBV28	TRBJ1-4	TGTGCCAGCCCCGGGACAGTTAATGAAAAACTGTTTTTT	CASPGTVNEKLFF
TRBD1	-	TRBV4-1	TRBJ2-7	TGCGCCAGCAGCCAACAAACAGGACAGGGGGCAGCCTACGAGCAGTACTTC	CASSQQTGQGAAYEQYF
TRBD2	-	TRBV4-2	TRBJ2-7	TGTGCCAGCAGCCATCAACGGACTAGCGGGAACTACGAGCAGTACTTC	CASSHQRTSGNYEQYF
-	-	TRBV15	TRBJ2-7	TGTGCCACCAGCAGGAGCTCCTACGAGCAGTACTTC	CATSRSSYEQYF
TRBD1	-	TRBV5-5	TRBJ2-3	TGTGCCAGCACGCGACAGGGATATACAGATACGCAGTATTTT	CASTRQGYTDTQYF
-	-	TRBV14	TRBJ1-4	TGTGCCAGCAGCCAACAGATAAATGAAAAACTGTTTTTT	CASSQQINEKLFF
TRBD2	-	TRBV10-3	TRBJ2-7	TGTGCCATCAGTGAAGGGGGACTAGCGCCCTACGAGCAGTACTTC	CAISEGGLAPYEQYF
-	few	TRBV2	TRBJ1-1	TGTGCCAGCATATACCGAGAGAACACTGAAGCTTTCTTT	CASIYRENTEAFF
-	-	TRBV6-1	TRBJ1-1	TGTGCCAGCAGAGGACACGGTTCCTTCTACACTGAAGCTTTCTTT	CASRGHGSFYTEAFF
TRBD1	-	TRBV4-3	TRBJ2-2	TGCGCCAGCAGCCGGGGGACAGAGCTTTACACCGGGGAGCTGTTTTTT	CASSRGTELYTGELFF
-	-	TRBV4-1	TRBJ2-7	TGCGCCAGCAGCCAAGTTGGGGCGACACTCGAGCAGTACTTC	CASSQVGATLEQYF
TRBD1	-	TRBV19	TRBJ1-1	TGTGCCAGTAGTCCGAGGACAGGGGGCAACTATGAAGCTTTCTTT	CASSPRTGGNYEAFF
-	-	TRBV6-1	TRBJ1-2	TGTGCCAGCAGTGAAGCAGGAGGGATAAGGTCCTATGGCTACACCTTC	CASSEAGGIRSYGYTF
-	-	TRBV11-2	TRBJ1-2	TGTGCCAGCAGCGCTAACAGGGATGGCTACACCTTC	CASSANRDGYTF
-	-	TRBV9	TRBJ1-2	TGTGCCAGCAGCGTAGGTCTCAACTCAAACTATGGCTACACCTTC	CASSVGLNSNYGYTF
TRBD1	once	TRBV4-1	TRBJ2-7	TGCGCCAGCAGTCACACAGGGGTAGGTTACGAGCAGTACTTC	CASSHTGVGYEQYF
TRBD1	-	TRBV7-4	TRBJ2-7	TGTGCCAGCAGCTTGGAACAGGGGGCGTACGAGCAGTACTTC	CASSLEQGAYEQYF
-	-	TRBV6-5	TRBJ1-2	TGTGCCAGCACTAGAACAGGGCCCGAAGGCTACACCTTC	CASTRTGPEGYTF
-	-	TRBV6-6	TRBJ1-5	TGTGCCAGCAGTTGGCCACAGGGTGAGAGAAATCAGCCCCAGCATTTT	CASSWPQGERNQPQHF
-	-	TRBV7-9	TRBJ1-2	TGTGCCAGCAGCTTACATTTCGGTCCCCGAGAGGATGGCTACACCTTC	CASSLHFGPREDGYTF
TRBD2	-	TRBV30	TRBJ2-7	TGTGCCTGGAGTATTAGCGGGATCTCCTACGAGCAGTACTTC	CAWSISGISYEQYF
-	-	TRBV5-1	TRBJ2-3	TGCGCCAGCAGCTTCGGACACCCAAGCACAGATACGCAGTATTTT	CASSFGHPSTDTQYF
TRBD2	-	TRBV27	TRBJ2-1	TGTGCCAGCAGTGTACGACTAGCGGGAGTTTCGAATGAGCAGTTCTTC	CASSVRLAGVSNEQFF
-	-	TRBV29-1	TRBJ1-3	TGCAGCGTTGAGGCGGGGTCTGGAAACACCATATATTTT	CSVEAGSGNTIYF
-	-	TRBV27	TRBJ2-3	TGTGCCAGCATGGCCCCGGTAGCGGTCGTCCATACGCAGTATTTT	CASMAPVAVVHTQYF
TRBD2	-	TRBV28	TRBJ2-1	TGTGCCAGCAGTTTGACTAGCGACAATGAGCAGTTCTTC	CASSLTSDNEQFF
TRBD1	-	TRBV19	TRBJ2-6	TGTGCCAGTAGTCAGGGGGAAAATGGGGCCAACGTCCTGACTTTC	CASSQGENGANVLTF
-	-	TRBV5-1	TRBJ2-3	TGCGCCAGCAGCTTGCGTCTCTTGGACAGATGGCGGACAGATACGCAGTATTTT	CASSLRLLDRWRTDTQYF
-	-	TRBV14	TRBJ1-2	TGTGCCAGCAGCCAAGATGGGGGGTTCTATGGCTACACCTTC	CASSQDGGFYGYTF
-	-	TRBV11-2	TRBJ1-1	TGTGCCAGCAGCTTGGACAGTTCCTTTATGAACACTGAAGCTTTCTTT	CASSLDSSFMNTEAFF
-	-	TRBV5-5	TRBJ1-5	TGTGCCAGCAGCAGAGATCCCACCGGGAACCTCAATCAGCCCCAGCATTTT	CASSRDPTGNLNQPQHF
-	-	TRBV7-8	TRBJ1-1	TGTGCCAGCAGCTTAGCGTCGGGGGAGGTTAACACTGAAGCTTTCTTT	CASSLASGEVNTEAFF
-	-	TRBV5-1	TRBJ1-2	TGCGCCAGCAGCTTGGGTACCAGGGCGGTAGGCTACACCTTC	CASSLGTRAVGYTF
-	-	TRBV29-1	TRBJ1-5	TGCAGCGTCCTCCAGGGTAGCAATCAGCCCCAGCATTTT	CSVLQGSNQPQHF
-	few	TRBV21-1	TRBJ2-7	TGTGCCAGCAGCAAAGAGAAGAGCGGGACTAGTGTTCCCTACGAGCAGTACTTC	CASSKEKSGTSVPYEQYF
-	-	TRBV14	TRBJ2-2	TGTGCCAGCAGCCAAGATGAGGGCGCGGAGCTGTTTTTT	CASSQDEGAELFF
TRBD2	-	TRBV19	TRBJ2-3	TGTGCCAGTAGTACTGGCGGGAGACGCACAGATACGCAGTATTTT	CASSTGGRRTDTQYF
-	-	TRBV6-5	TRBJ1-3	TGTGCCAGCAGTTACGATCGGGTTAGCTCTGGAAACACCATATATTTT	CASSYDRVSSGNTIYF
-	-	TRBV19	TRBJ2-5	TGTGCCAGTAGCTCTAATCCTGGAGTCCAAGAGACCCAGTACTTC	CASSSNPGVQETQYF
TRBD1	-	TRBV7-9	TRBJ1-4	TGTGCCAGCAGCCCCGGGACAGGGGGCCAAAATGAAAAACTGTTTTTT	CASSPGTGGQNEKLFF
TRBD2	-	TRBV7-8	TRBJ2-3	TGTGCCAGCAGCTTACCAGCGGGAGACACAGATACGCAGTATTTT	CASSLPAGDTDTQYF
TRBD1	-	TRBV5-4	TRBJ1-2	TGTGCCAGCAGCTGGGACAGGGGGAATGGCTACACCTTC	CASSWDRGNGYTF
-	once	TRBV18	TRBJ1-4	TGTGCCAGCTCACCACCTCCCAGGGAAATTAATGAAAAACTGTTTTTT	CASSPPPREINEKLFF
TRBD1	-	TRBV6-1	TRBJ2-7	TGTGCCAGCACCCGGACAGGGAGCTACGAGCAGTACTTC	CASTRTGSYEQYF
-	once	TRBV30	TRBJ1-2	TGTGCCTGGAGTATGGGGCAGGGGCATGGCTACACCTTC	CAWSMGQGHGYTF
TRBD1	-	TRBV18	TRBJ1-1	TGTGCCAGCTCAGGATCCACAGGGGACACTGAAGCTTTCTTT	CASSGSTGDTEAFF
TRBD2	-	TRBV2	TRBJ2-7	TGTGCCAGCAGTGAAGGACTAGCGGGAGGGCTCGGCGTCTTC	CASSEGLAGGLGVF
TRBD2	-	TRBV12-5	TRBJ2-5	TGTGCTAGTGGTTTGGTCGAATGGCTAGCGGGAGGTTATCAAGAGACCCAGTACTTC	CASGLVEWLAGGYQETQYF
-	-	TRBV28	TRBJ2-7	TGTGCCAGCAGTTTAAGGGACAAAGACTACGAGCAGTACTTC	CASSLRDKDYEQYF
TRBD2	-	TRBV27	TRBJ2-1	TGTGCCAGCAGTCCGTCTAGCGGGGAAATCTACAATGAGCAGTTCTTC	CASSPSSGEIYNEQFF